These 30 T cell receptor beta chains share one sample of origin, sequenced in a study of CD8 T cells in Susac syndrome. After extraction with the RNeasy kit, 0.5 to 1 ug of the RNA was reverse transcribed using random hexamers. From the immunoSEQ multiplex PCR reads, TCRdb called clonotypes with MiXCR, one entry per CDR3 protein. The sample records about 180,000 distinct CDR3 sequences, approximately 94% being singletons. Sample: CD4+ T cells from PBMCs. The receptor source for this set is a human donor with Susac syndrome.

The rearrangement uses TRBV12-3 or TRBV12-4 and TRBJ2-7; the D gene is possibly TRBD1 (6 bases). The CDR3 is made up of 14 amino acids. V lost 8 bases, J lost 5 bases, and 19 bases lay in between. The CDR3 reads CASAQGRLLDEQYF. DNA for the CDR3: TGTGCCAGCGCACAGGGTAGGCTGTTAGACGAGCAGTACTTC.

This chain links TRBV3-1 with TRBJ2-3; 9 nucleotides agree with TRBD2. Germline loops: CDR1 LGHDT, CDR2 YNNKEL (reference sequence). The CDR3 runs to 17 residues. Unmatched junction bases numbered 14, after V lost 1 base and J lost 9 bases. DNA for the CDR3: TGTGCCAGCAGCCAAGTGGGCGGCAGCGGGGGGCTAGGGACGCAGTATTTT. It encodes CASSQVGGSGGLGTQYF.

The rearrangement links TRBV5-1 to TRBJ1-6; no firm D call. V was clipped by 0 bases and J by 8 bases, with 6 bases between them. CDR1 is SGHRS, CDR2 YFSETQ, per germline. The CDR3 has 13 residues. The CDR3 loop is CASSLELDSPLHF. The CDR3 DNA follows: TGCGCCAGCAGCTTGGAACTAGATTCACCCCTCCACTTT.

This clonotype was picked up a small number of times. The rearrangement links TRBV18 to TRBJ1-1; D is undetermined. Trimming stripped 6 bases from V and 1 base from J, with 9 bases between. Germline lookup yields CDR1 KGHSH and CDR2 LQKENI. The CDR3 covers 13 residues. This CDR3 reads CASSSQRNTEAFF. The CDR3 nucleotides are TGTGCCAGCTCGTCCCAGAGGAACACTGAAGCTTTCTTT.

V is TRBV19 and J is TRBJ2-1, with TRBD2 matching over 16 bases. Germline trimming cut 3 bases from V and 7 bases from J; bases unmatched to any gene: 6. Germline CDR1 LNHDA, CDR2 SQIVND (reference sequence). CDR3 length: 17 residues. The CDR3 loop is CASSIGTSGGAQNEQFF. CDR3 nucleotides: TGTGCCAGTAGTATCGGGACTAGCGGGGGGGCTCAAAATGAGCAGTTCTTC.

The J gene is TRBJ2-1, the V gene TRBV20-1, with D tentatively TRBD2 (6 bases). Looked up from germline, CDR1 is DFQATT and CDR2 is SNEGSKA (reference sequence). The CDR3 has 13 residues. CDR3: CRASTSSYNEQFF. CDR3 coding DNA: TGCAGGGCCTCGACTAGCTCCTACAATGAGCAGTTCTTC.

The rearrangement uses TRBV7-9 and TRBJ2-1; tentative D call: TRBD1 (6 bases). The germline V gene encodes CDR1 SEHNR and CDR2 FQNEAQ (reference sequence). With 7 bases removed from V and 5 bases from J, the gap between germline ends came to 9 bases. The CDR3 length is 12 residues. CDR3 region: CASTDRNNEQFF. As DNA, the CDR3 is TGTGCCAGCACGGACAGAAACAATGAGCAGTTCTTC.

The chain carries TRBV20-1 and TRBJ2-2; no definite D call. Germline-derived CDR1 and CDR2 are DFQATT and SNEGSKA (reference sequence). V gave up 5 bases and J gave up 0 bases, with 10 bases separating them. The CDR3 sequence is 14 residues long. The CDR3 bases are TGCAGTGCTCGTGTGTTCGCGAACACCGGGGAGCTGTTTTTT. Protein sequence: CSARVFANTGELFF.

The V and J genes are TRBV7-6 and TRBJ2-3; D unclear. In germline, CDR1 is SGHVS, CDR2 FNYEAQ. V lost 0 bases and J 10 bases, leaving 11 bases between the germline ends. The CDR3 sequence is 13 residues long. The CDR3 reads CASSLAAEWAQYF. The CDR3 DNA is TGTGCCAGCAGCTTAGCCGCGGAGTGGGCGCAGTATTTT.

The rearrangement links TRBV9 to TRBJ1-2; D ambiguous. Trimming took off 3 bases at V and 3 bases at J, with 6 bases between the two ends. Germline V gene data show CDR1 as SGDLS and CDR2 as YYNGEE. The CDR3 covers 12 residues. DNA of the CDR3: TGTGCCAGCAGCGCCACGGACTATGGCTACACCTTC. Encoded protein: CASSATDYGYTF.

The chain joins TRBV20-1 to TRBJ2-1; 10 nucleotides align to TRBD2. Unmatched junction bases numbered 6, after V lost 3 bases and J lost 1 base. The CDR3 contains 16 residues. Germline V lookup: CDR1 DFQATT, CDR2 SNEGSKA (reference sequence). The DNA for the CDR3 is TGCAGTGCTAGTCTCCCACTAGCGGGGTCCTACAATGAGCAGTTCTTC. This encodes CSASLPLAGSYNEQFF.

This clonotype was picked up one time. This chain links TRBV15 with TRBJ2-7, with D maybe TRBD1 (6 bases). V was clipped by 1 base and J by 9 bases, with 13 bases between them. The length of the CDR3 is 13 residues. CDR1 is LNHNV and CDR2 is YYDKDF in the germline V gene (reference sequence). The CDR3 sequence is CATSRGPQGRQYF. As DNA, the CDR3 is TGTGCCACCAGCAGAGGCCCACAGGGACGGCAGTACTTC. Filled out from reference TRBV15 and TRBJ2-7, the complete variable domain reads DAMVIQNPRYQVTQFGKPVTLSCSQTLNHNVMYWYQQKSSQAPKLLFHYYDKDFNNEADTPDNFQSRRPNTSFCFLDIRSPGLGDTAMYLCATSRGPQGRQYFGPGTRLTVT.

This clonotype was seen only once. The rearrangement joins TRBV20-1 to TRBJ1-1, with 7 bases aligning to TRBD1. Germline CDR1 is DFQATT and CDR2 is SNEGSKA (reference sequence). With V trimmed by 5 bases and J by 7 bases, 4 bases remained unmatched. The CDR3 consists of 11 residues. The CDR3 sequence: CSALDRDEAFF. DNA for the CDR3: TGCAGTGCTCTCGACAGGGATGAAGCTTTCTTT.

The chain employs TRBV2 and TRBJ1-5, with 10 nucleotides matching TRBD1. The CDR3 extends over 14 amino acids. V trimming: 4 bases; J trimming: 4 bases; junction bases outside the gene matches: 1. Germline V lookup: CDR1 SNHLY, CDR2 FYNNEI. The DNA of the CDR3 is TGTGCCAGCAGTGGGACAGGGGGAAATCAGCCCCAGCATTTT. The encoded protein is CASSGTGGNQPQHF.

The chain employs TRBV4-3 and TRBJ2-7; weak D call: TRBD1 (6 bases). CDR1 is LGHNA, CDR2 YSLEER, per germline. The ends were cut back, 4 bases at V and 2 bases at J, with 24 bases in the middle. The CDR3 is 18 amino acids. CDR3 coding DNA: TGCGCCAGCAGCCTCTCCGCGCCGGCAGGGGAGTTCCCCTACGAGCAGTACTTC. This codes for CASSLSAPAGEFPYEQYF.

This chain uses TRBV5-1 with TRBJ2-5; maybe TRBD1 (5 bases). The CDR3 covers 15 residues. Germline CDR1 reads SGHRS; CDR2 reads YFSETQ. Trimming cost V 0 bases and J 1 base, with 10 bases left between them. The CDR3 nucleotides read TGCGCCAGCAGCTTGGAGGGGCGACCCCAAGAGACCCAGTACTTC. Its translation: CASSLEGRPQETQYF. Variable domain in full (rest from reference TRBV5-1 and TRBJ2-5): KAGVTQTPRYLIKTRGQQVTLSCSPISGHRSVSWYQQTPGQGLQFLFEYFSETQRNKGNFPGRFSGRQFSNSRSEMNVSTLELGDSALYLCASSLEGRPQETQYFGPGTRLLVL.

This chain connects TRBV24-1 to TRBJ2-2; 7 nucleotides match TRBD2. Germline loops: CDR1 KGHDR, CDR2 SFDVKD. The V and J ends lost 4 bases and 0 bases, in that order; junction bases with no gene match: 1. CDR3 size: 15 residues. The CDR3 here is CATSESGANTGELFF. Written as DNA, the CDR3 is TGTGCCACCAGTGAGAGCGGGGCGAACACCGGGGAGCTGTTTTTT.

The chain uses TRBV5-1 and TRBJ1-2, with D tentatively TRBD1 (5 bases). The CDR3 has 12 amino acids. Per germline, CDR1 SGHRS and CDR2 YFSETQ. Trimming cost V 2 bases and J 8 bases, with 10 bases left between them. The CDR3 sequence: CASSLDSPGYTF. CDR3 in DNA: TGCGCCAGCAGCTTAGACAGCCCGGGCTACACCTTC.

The chain employs TRBV7-7 and TRBJ2-5; 7 nucleotides line up with TRBD2. This CDR3 is 14 amino acids long. CDR1 and CDR2 (germline): SSHAT, FNYEAQ (reference sequence). The ends lost 3 bases at V and 4 bases at J; junction bases unmatched: 5. The CDR3, as DNA: TGTGCCAGCAGCTTTGGGGGGGAGGGAGAGACCCAGTACTTC. Translating it yields CASSFGGEGETQYF.

This rearrangement joins TRBV24-1 to TRBJ2-3; unclear D gene. The ends were cut back, 3 bases at V and 6 bases at J, with 6 bases in the middle. Looked up from germline, CDR1 is KGHDR and CDR2 is SFDVKD. The CDR3 spans 12 residues. CDR3 nucleotide sequence: TGTGCCACCAGTGATACGACGGATACGCAGTATTTT. Encoded protein: CATSDTTDTQYF.

V is TRBV3-1 and J is TRBJ2-5; TRBD2 matches at 7 bases. With V trimmed by 1 base and J by 7 bases, 6 bases remained unmatched. The CDR3 has 14 residues. From germline, CDR1 is LGHDT and CDR2 YNNKEL (reference sequence). The CDR3 protein is CASSQGTPGGTQYF. The CDR3 nucleotides are TGTGCCAGCAGCCAAGGGACACCGGGGGGGACCCAGTACTTC.

This chain links TRBV6-2 or TRBV6-3 with TRBJ2-5, with a possible D match to TRBD2 (5 bases). V was shortened by 2 bases and J by 4 bases, with 11 bases between the two germline ends. CDR3 length: 14 residues. Germline CDR1 MNHEY, CDR2 SVGEGT. Here the CDR3 reads CASSYQRPGETQYF. CDR3 sequence (DNA): TGTGCCAGCAGTTACCAGCGGCCTGGAGAGACCCAGTACTTC.

This chain connects TRBV12-3 or TRBV12-4 to TRBJ2-4; D is ambiguous. The CDR3 is 11 amino acids. V was trimmed by 6 bases and J by 7 bases, leaving 7 bases between them. The CDR3 protein is CASRLGNIQYF. Here the CDR3 DNA reads TGTGCCAGCAGACTCGGGAACATTCAGTACTTC.

The chain employs TRBV10-3 and TRBJ1-2; no firm D call. Germline-derived CDR1 and CDR2 are ENHRY and SYGVKD. V shed 3 bases and J shed 4 bases, with 9 bases lying between them. The CDR3 runs 13 residues. CDR3 sequence (DNA): TGTGCCATCAGTGAAGAGACTATCTATGGCTACACCTTC. Amino acids: CAISEETIYGYTF.

V gene TRBV5-4 combines with J gene TRBJ1-1, with 7 nucleotides matching TRBD1. After removal of 0 bases from V and 3 bases from J, the junction contained 2 bases not matched to a gene. This CDR3 spans 14 amino acids. Germline-derived CDR1 and CDR2 are SGHNT and YYREEE (reference sequence). The chain's CDR3 is CASSLEGADTEAFF. CDR3 DNA sequence: TGTGCCAGCAGCTTGGAGGGGGCTGACACTGAAGCTTTCTTT.

The chain recombines TRBV7-2 with TRBJ2-7; D unresolved. CDR3 length equals 13 residues. The V end lost 5 bases, the J end lost 0 bases, and 8 bases lay between the germline ends. Germline V gives CDR1 SGHTA, CDR2 FQGNSA. The CDR3 is CASSIRVSYEQYF. Written as DNA, the CDR3 is TGTGCCAGCAGCATAAGAGTCTCCTACGAGCAGTACTTC.

The chain recombines TRBV30 with TRBJ2-3; D tentatively fits TRBD1 or TRBD2 (5 bases each). The CDR3 length is 15 residues. Trimming took off 8 bases at V and 8 bases at J, with 26 bases between the two ends. The germline CDR1 and CDR2 sequences are GTSNPN and SVGIG (reference sequence). This chain's CDR3 is CALSGSSTLDSTQYF. The CDR3 coding sequence is TGTGCCCTTTCAGGGAGTTCAACCTTAGATAGTACGCAGTATTTT.

The chain is built from TRBV5-1 and TRBJ2-5; D is uncertain. Trimming removed 0 bases at V and 2 bases at J, with 11 bases between. CDR1 SGHRS and CDR2 YFSETQ come from the germline V gene. The CDR3 has 15 residues. The chain's CDR3 is CASSLAFRQQETQYF. For the CDR3, the DNA is TGCGCCAGCAGCTTGGCCTTCCGTCAGCAAGAGACCCAGTACTTC.

This chain joins TRBV29-1 and TRBJ2-3; TRBD2 aligns across 9 bases. The length of the CDR3 is 16 residues. Germline lookup yields CDR1 SQVTM and CDR2 ANQGSEA. V trimming: 6 bases; J trimming: 3 bases; junction bases outside the gene matches: 13. CDR3 sequence (DNA): TGCAGCGTCGCGGGGGGGGGACGGGAGCGGACAGATACGCAGTATTTT. Residues: CSVAGGGRERTDTQYF.

The J gene is TRBJ2-5, the V gene TRBV12-3 or TRBV12-4; 8 nucleotides agree with TRBD2. This CDR3 comprises 16 residues. The ends lost 5 bases at V and 2 bases at J; junction bases unmatched: 10. CDR3: CASSTNGGVGQETQYF. The CDR3 bases are TGTGCCAGCAGTACGAACGGGGGGGTGGGGCAAGAGACCCAGTACTTC.